A selection of T cell receptor beta chains follows, all from one sample in a study of OX40 agonist ivuxolimab in advanced cancers. Profiling relied on immunoSEQ multiplex PCR, and the TCRdb table lists in-frame clones only, not all of them. The sample includes about 40,000 clones, 70% to 90% of them seen just once. The specimen comprised CD4+ or CD8+ T cells sorted from blood, sampled in a trial of the OX40 agonist ivuxolimab. The origin of the receptors is an adult with an advanced solid tumor such as melanoma, head and neck, liver or kidney cancer. Both conserved end residues are part of each CDR3. Each record gives: D gene, V gene, J gene, clone size, CDR3 protein, CDR3 DNA. A D gene is named only where the DNA matches it firmly. Size is stated for part of the rows, as once, few or many counts, or as a class when the clone is expanded.

.	TRBV5-1	TRBJ1-6	.	CASSPRVGEGNSPLHF	TGCGCCAGCAGCCCCAGAGTGGGGGAAGGAAATTCACCCCTCCACTTT
.	TRBV4-2	TRBJ1-5	.	CASSQGRAGSNQPQHF	TGTGCCAGCAGCCAAGGGAGGGCAGGTAGCAATCAGCCCCAGCATTTT
.	TRBV7-9	TRBJ1-1	.	CATSLEAPGVTEAFF	TGTGCCACCTCCCTCGAGGCCCCGGGAGTCACTGAAGCTTTCTTT
.	TRBV10-2	TRBJ2-3	once	CASSSPFTSTDTQYF	TGCGCCAGCAGTTCCCCGTTTACTAGCACAGATACGCAGTATTTT
.	TRBV7-3	TRBJ2-7	few	CASSLGHRYEQYF	TGTGCCAGCAGCTTGGGACATAGGTACGAGCAGTACTTC
TRBD1	TRBV6-5	TRBJ2-3	.	CASSQGASDTQYF	TGTGCCAGCAGTCAGGGGGCATCAGATACGCAGTATTTT
TRBD2	TRBV2	TRBJ2-7	.	CASGSGGYEQYF	TGTGCCAGCGGGAGCGGGGGCTACGAGCAGTACTTC
.	TRBV7-2	TRBJ1-3	.	CASSSYRDYTIYF	TGTGCCAGCAGCTCCTACAGGGACTACACCATATATTTT
.	TRBV11-1	TRBJ1-2	once	CASSPRRDNYGYTF	TGTGCCAGTAGCCCCCGCCGGGACAACTATGGCTACACCTTC
TRBD1	TRBV18	TRBJ1-5	.	CASSPLTGSQPQHF	TGTGCCAGCTCACCCTTGACAGGGAGTCAGCCCCAGCATTTT
.	TRBV7-2	TRBJ1-2	few	CASSLSNAGAYGYTF	TGTGCCAGCAGCTTAAGCAATGCGGGAGCCTATGGCTACACCTTC
TRBD2	TRBV4-1	TRBJ2-1	.	CASSQQSPGGTSYNEQFF	TGCGCCAGCAGCCAACAATCACCGGGGGGGACCTCCTACAATGAGCAGTTCTTC
.	TRBV7-9	TRBJ1-6	.	CASSLTSTGSSYNSPLHF	TGTGCCAGCAGCTTAACTTCGACCGGCAGCTCCTATAATTCACCCCTCCACTTT
.	TRBV7-9	TRBJ1-4	.	CASSLDRSNEKLFF	TGTGCCAGCAGCTTAGACAGGAGTAATGAAAAACTGTTTTTT
.	TRBV6-6	TRBJ1-2	.	CASRSGGSYTF	TGTGCCAGCAGGTCGGGGGGAAGCTACACCTTC
TRBD2	TRBV7-2	TRBJ2-2	.	CASSPPGLAPGELFF	TGTGCCAGCAGTCCCCCGGGACTAGCCCCCGGGGAGCTGTTTTTT
TRBD2	TRBV7-2	TRBJ2-3	.	CASSLTRGSSSDTQYF	TGTGCCAGCAGCTTAACGCGGGGGTCTTCATCCGATACGCAGTATTTT
TRBD2	TRBV10-2	TRBJ2-5	few	CASRASGGGQETQYF	TGCGCCAGCAGGGCTAGCGGGGGTGGCCAAGAGACCCAGTACTTC
.	TRBV2	TRBJ2-6	.	CASSDVRRSSGANVLTF	TGTGCCAGCAGTGATGTTCGCCGAAGCTCTGGGGCCAACGTCCTGACTTTC
TRBD1	TRBV10-1	TRBJ2-5	.	CASSLGQGAGQETQYF	TGCGCCAGCAGTCTGGGACAGGGAGCTGGGCAAGAGACCCAGTACTTC
TRBD2	TRBV7-9	TRBJ2-5	.	CASSHGLAGIVETQYF	TGTGCCAGCAGCCACGGACTAGCGGGGATAGTGGAGACCCAGTACTTC
.	TRBV9	TRBJ1-1	.	CASRPEGGNTEAFF	TGTGCCAGCAGGCCTGAGGGAGGGAACACTGAAGCTTTCTTT
TRBD1	TRBV11-2	TRBJ2-5	.	CASSLGTGQGPWEQYF	TGTGCCAGCAGCTTAGGAACCGGACAGGGGCCTTGGGAGCAGTACTTC
.	TRBV5-4	TRBJ2-2	.	CASSFTPAGRYGELFF	TGTGCCAGCAGCTTCACCCCCGCAGGGAGATACGGGGAGCTGTTTTTT
.	TRBV7-8	TRBJ1-2	.	CASSLDPGSSGYTF	TGTGCCAGCAGCTTAGATCCAGGCTCTTCTGGCTACACCTTC
.	TRBV5-1	TRBJ1-1	once	CASSLNQLGNTEAFF	TGCGCCAGCAGCCTCAACCAGCTCGGGAACACTGAAGCTTTCTTT
.	TRBV6-5	TRBJ2-5	once	CASRWSNQETQYF	TGTGCCAGCAGATGGTCCAATCAAGAGACCCAGTACTTC
.	TRBV5-1	TRBJ1-2	.	CASSFDRGGYTF	TGCGCCAGCAGCTTCGACAGAGGCGGCTACACCTTC
.	TRBV4-1	TRBJ1-4	.	CASSPGPRRELFF	TGCGCCAGCAGCCCCGGCCCGCGCCGGGAACTGTTTTTT
.	TRBV5-6	TRBJ1-4	few	CASSLAPGPRWVDEKLFF	TGTGCCAGCAGCTTGGCCCCGGGACCCAGGTGGGTGGATGAAAAACTGTTTTTT
.	TRBV27	TRBJ2-7	.	CASSSRLVPYEQYF	TGTGCCAGCAGTTCGCGACTAGTCCCATACGAGCAGTACTTC
.	TRBV4-3	TRBJ1-1	.	CASSQELGAEAFF	TGCGCCAGCAGCCAAGAACTTGGGGCTGAAGCTTTCTTT
.	TRBV5-6	TRBJ1-1	.	CASSLFVDAEAFF	TGTGCCAGCAGCTTGTTTGTAGACGCTGAAGCTTTCTTT
.	TRBV29-1	TRBJ1-3	.	CSVDVRSGNTIYF	TGCAGCGTTGACGTGCGCTCTGGAAACACCATATATTTT
.	TRBV5-4	TRBJ2-2	.	CASTSGGPNTGELFF	TGTGCCAGCACCTCCGGCGGACCGAACACCGGGGAGCTGTTTTTT